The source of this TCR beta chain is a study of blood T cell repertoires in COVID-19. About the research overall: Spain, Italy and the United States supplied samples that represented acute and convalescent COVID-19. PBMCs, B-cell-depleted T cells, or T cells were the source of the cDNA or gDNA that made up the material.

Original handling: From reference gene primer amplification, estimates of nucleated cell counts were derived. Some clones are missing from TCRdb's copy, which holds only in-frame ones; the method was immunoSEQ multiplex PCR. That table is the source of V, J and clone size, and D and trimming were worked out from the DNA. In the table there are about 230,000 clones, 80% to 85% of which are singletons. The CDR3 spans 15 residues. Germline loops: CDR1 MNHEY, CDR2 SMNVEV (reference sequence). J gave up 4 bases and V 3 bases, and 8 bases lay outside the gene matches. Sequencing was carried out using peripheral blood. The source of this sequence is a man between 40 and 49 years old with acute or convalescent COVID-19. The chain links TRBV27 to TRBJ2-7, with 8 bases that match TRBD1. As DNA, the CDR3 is TGTGCCAGCAGTTTTACCAGACAGGGGCTTTACGAGCAGTACTTC. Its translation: CASSFTRQGLYEQYF.